The rows below give T cell receptor beta chains drawn from one sample of a study of STAT5B mutations in CD4+ large granular lymphocyte leukemia. Produced via immunoSEQ multiplex PCR; TCRdb's table is partial and in-frame only. The sample contains about 40,000 clones, roughly 81% of which appear only once. The specimen sequenced was CD4+ T cells from blood buffy coats. These receptors originate from a human donor in good health. Each CDR3 is given with its conserved first and last residue. Each record gives: clone size, V gene, J gene, CDR3 protein. Expanded clones are given a class, and other clones once, few, many or no size at all.

abundance: -; v_gene: TRBV6-6; j_gene: TRBJ1-1; CDR3aa: CASSLRTMNTEAFF
abundance: -; v_gene: TRBV6-5; j_gene: TRBJ2-7; CDR3aa: CASSSTGGLGEQYF
abundance: -; v_gene: TRBV10-3; j_gene: TRBJ2-3; CDR3aa: CAISEMAGSSTDTQYF
abundance: -; v_gene: TRBV19; j_gene: TRBJ1-4; CDR3aa: CASSDQRGPGEKLFF
abundance: -; v_gene: TRBV11-3; j_gene: TRBJ2-2; CDR3aa: CASSRNNRVTENTGELFF
abundance: -; v_gene: TRBV5-6; j_gene: TRBJ1-6; CDR3aa: CASSLVGEVNSPLHF
abundance: -; v_gene: TRBV18; j_gene: TRBJ2-7; CDR3aa: CASSAGSEGTYEQYF
abundance: -; v_gene: TRBV30; j_gene: TRBJ2-3; CDR3aa: CAWNVGLGGDTQYF
abundance: -; v_gene: TRBV2; j_gene: TRBJ1-4; CDR3aa: CASSVGIREKLFF
abundance: -; v_gene: TRBV11-2; j_gene: TRBJ2-6; CDR3aa: CASSLEYVPRSGANVLTF
abundance: -; v_gene: TRBV28; j_gene: TRBJ2-1; CDR3aa: CASGSPGTAASYNEQFF
abundance: -; v_gene: TRBV18; j_gene: TRBJ1-2; CDR3aa: CASSPAGHFYGYTF
abundance: -; v_gene: TRBV9; j_gene: TRBJ1-5; CDR3aa: CASSPDDYSNQPQHF
abundance: -; v_gene: TRBV10-1; j_gene: TRBJ1-1; CDR3aa: CASSERRGPTEAFF
abundance: -; v_gene: TRBV7-8; j_gene: TRBJ2-3; CDR3aa: CASSLRTGGPDTQYF
abundance: -; v_gene: TRBV6-1; j_gene: TRBJ1-5; CDR3aa: CASSESSNQPQHF
abundance: -; v_gene: TRBV7-3; j_gene: TRBJ2-1; CDR3aa: CASSPPESGSGLSYNEQFF
abundance: -; v_gene: TRBV5-8; j_gene: TRBJ1-6; CDR3aa: CASSLDLGGYNSPLHF
abundance: once; v_gene: TRBV19; j_gene: TRBJ1-2; CDR3aa: CASRDMDRGYTF
abundance: -; v_gene: TRBV25-1; j_gene: TRBJ1-2; CDR3aa: CASSDGGNYGYTF
abundance: once; v_gene: TRBV7-8; j_gene: TRBJ2-5; CDR3aa: CASSPGLAGETQYF
abundance: -; v_gene: TRBV2; j_gene: TRBJ2-7; CDR3aa: CASATLSYEQYF
abundance: -; v_gene: TRBV10-1; j_gene: TRBJ2-1; CDR3aa: CASSETGFNEQFF
abundance: -; v_gene: TRBV28; j_gene: TRBJ1-1; CDR3aa: CASTRTGNTEAFF
abundance: -; v_gene: TRBV7-6; j_gene: TRBJ2-7; CDR3aa: CASSLAHGRSIGEQYF
abundance: -; v_gene: TRBV7-2; j_gene: TRBJ2-3; CDR3aa: CASSRITDTQYF
abundance: -; v_gene: TRBV7-9; j_gene: TRBJ2-7; CDR3aa: CASSLEGGFEQYF
abundance: once; v_gene: TRBV2; j_gene: TRBJ2-4; CDR3aa: CASSEPGTGGWGTKNIQYF
abundance: -; v_gene: TRBV2; j_gene: TRBJ1-2; CDR3aa: CASSVATGGGYTF
abundance: -; v_gene: TRBV4-3; j_gene: TRBJ1-3; CDR3aa: CASSQEGQAAGNTIYF
abundance: -; v_gene: TRBV27; j_gene: TRBJ2-4; CDR3aa: CASRYRVESKNIQYF
abundance: -; v_gene: TRBV7-3; j_gene: TRBJ2-5; CDR3aa: CASSFGEGKTQYF